Below, 12 T cell receptor beta chains from the same sample are listed, as sequenced in a study of neurological immune-mediated disorders. A single record per CDR3 protein comes from TCRdb applying MiXCR to the 5' RACE reads. The sample lists 45,000 to 60,000 distinct CDR3 sequences, approximately 3.8% seen once, with roughly 1.5% in the top ten. Input material: PBMCs. The receptors stem from a young man with multiple sclerosis.

This clonotype showed up many times. The chain is built from TRBV27 and TRBJ1-5; D ambiguous. The ends were cut back, 3 bases at V and 2 bases at J, with 8 bases in the middle. The V gene's germline CDR1 is MNHEY and CDR2 SMNVEV (reference sequence). The CDR3 totals 14 residues. In DNA form, the CDR3 reads TGTGCCAGCAGTTTTTTAGGCGGCAATCAGCCCCAGCATTTT. As protein: CASSFLGGNQPQHF.

The sample holds many counts of this clonotype. The chain joins TRBV5-6 to TRBJ2-4, with a tentative D call TRBD1 (5 bases). The germline gives CDR1 SGHDT, CDR2 YYEEEE. The CDR3 extends over 14 amino acids. Trimming shortened V by 1 base and J by 6 bases, and 11 bases separated the two germline ends. The CDR3 nucleotides are TGTGCCAGCAGCTTGTATATGACAGTAAACATTCAGTACTTC. Protein sequence: CASSLYMTVNIQYF.

In its sample, this clonotype was seen many times. DNA of the CDR3: TGCAGTGCCCCGGCCGGTAGCACAGATACGCAGTATTTT. Translating gives CSAPAGSTDTQYF. This chain joins TRBV20-1 and TRBJ2-3; D is unclear. The germline V gene has CDR1 DFQATT and CDR2 SNEGSKA (reference sequence). V gave up 6 bases and J gave up 0 bases, with 10 bases separating them. This CDR3 is 13 amino acids long.

This clonotype was seen at least ten times. The chain employs TRBV6-6 and TRBJ2-5; D is perhaps TRBD1 or TRBD2 (6 bases each). The germline V gene has CDR1 MNHNY and CDR2 SVGAGI (reference sequence). The CDR3 extends over 13 amino acids. The germline V and J ends were trimmed by 10 bases and 1 base, with 13 bases remaining between them. CDR3 in DNA: TGTGCCACCCGAGGGGGGCTCCAAGAGACCCAGTACTTC. Its translation is CATRGGLQETQYF.

This clonotype was recorded at least ten times. The chain couples TRBV27 to TRBJ2-7, with D perhaps matching TRBD2 (6 bases). The CDR3 consists of 15 residues. The germline V gene encodes CDR1 MNHEY and CDR2 SMNVEV (reference sequence). With 5 bases removed from V and 6 bases from J, the gap between germline ends came to 20 bases. The CDR3 loop reads CASSPQSRPRGEQYF. The CDR3 DNA is TGTGCCAGCAGTCCCCAGTCCCGCCCGCGGGGCGAGCAGTACTTC.

This clonotype was detected many times. The rearrangement joins TRBV6-5 to TRBJ1-5; 7 bases are shared with TRBD1. The germline V gene encodes CDR1 MNHEY and CDR2 SVGAGI. This CDR3 has 14 amino acids. V shed 7 bases and J 4 bases; nucleotides not matched to a gene: 7. The CDR3 loop reads CASKPGTANQPQHF. CDR3 in DNA: TGTGCCAGCAAGCCCGGGACAGCAAATCAGCCCCAGCATTTT.

This clonotype was observed many times. The rearrangement joins TRBV6-6 to TRBJ1-4; D may be TRBD1 (5 bases). The CDR3 has 14 residues. V was trimmed by 5 bases and J by 3 bases, leaving 10 bases between them. Germline V gives CDR1 MNHNY, CDR2 SVGAGI (reference sequence). The DNA for the CDR3 is TGTGCCAGCAGTGGCCTGGGGGCTAATGAAAAACTGTTTTTT. Translated: CASSGLGANEKLFF.

Many counts were recorded for this clonotype. The chain carries TRBV6-5 and TRBJ2-2; possible D gene TRBD2, 5 bases. Trimming removed 2 bases from V and 3 bases from J, with 7 bases in between. CDR1 and CDR2 (germline): MNHEY, SVGAGI. This CDR3 has 14 residues. The CDR3 DNA follows: TGTGCCAGCAGTTACCGGGGTGACACCGGGGAGCTGTTTTTT. Its translation: CASSYRGDTGELFF.

As concerns this clonotype: Since a much larger clone is just one base distant, this may be a read error. The chain links TRBV27 to TRBJ2-1, with a weak D call TRBD1 (6 bases). Trimming cost V 5 bases and J 5 bases, with 13 bases left between them. The CDR3 totals 14 residues. CDR1 and CDR2 from the germline V gene are MNHEY and SMNVEV (reference sequence). In nucleotides, the CDR3 is TGTGCCAGCAGTGCTAGGGGGTCCCACAATGAGCAGTTCTTC. This sequence encodes CASSARGSHNEQFF.

In its sample, this clonotype was seen many times. V usage is TRBV9 and J usage is TRBJ2-3; a possible D gene is TRBD2 (6 bases). From germline, CDR1 is SGDLS and CDR2 YYNGEE. Trimming took off 6 bases at V and 2 bases at J, with 16 bases between the two ends. There are 15 residues in the CDR3. The CDR3: CASTSGAEFTDTQYF. Written as DNA, the CDR3 is TGTGCCAGCACCTCGGGAGCGGAGTTCACAGATACGCAGTATTTT.

In its sample, this clonotype was seen many times. The chain couples TRBV6-6 to TRBJ2-1; D might be TRBD1 (6 bases). CDR1 is MNHNY, CDR2 SVGAGI, per germline (reference sequence). The CDR3 has 14 residues. V lost 10 bases, J lost 2 bases, and 15 bases lay in between. The CDR3 loop reads CATRLTGPYNEQFF. In nucleotides, the CDR3 is TGTGCCACCCGCCTGACAGGACCCTACAATGAGCAGTTCTTC.

The chain couples TRBV7-9 to TRBJ2-7; 7 nucleotides line up with TRBD1. The trim removed 4 bases at V and 2 bases at J, leaving 2 bases unmatched. The CDR3 consists of 13 residues. CDR1 is SEHNR and CDR2 is FQNEAQ in the germline V gene (reference sequence). The CDR3 protein is CASSWTGAYEQYF. The CDR3 nucleotides read TGTGCCAGCAGCTGGACAGGTGCCTACGAGCAGTACTTC.